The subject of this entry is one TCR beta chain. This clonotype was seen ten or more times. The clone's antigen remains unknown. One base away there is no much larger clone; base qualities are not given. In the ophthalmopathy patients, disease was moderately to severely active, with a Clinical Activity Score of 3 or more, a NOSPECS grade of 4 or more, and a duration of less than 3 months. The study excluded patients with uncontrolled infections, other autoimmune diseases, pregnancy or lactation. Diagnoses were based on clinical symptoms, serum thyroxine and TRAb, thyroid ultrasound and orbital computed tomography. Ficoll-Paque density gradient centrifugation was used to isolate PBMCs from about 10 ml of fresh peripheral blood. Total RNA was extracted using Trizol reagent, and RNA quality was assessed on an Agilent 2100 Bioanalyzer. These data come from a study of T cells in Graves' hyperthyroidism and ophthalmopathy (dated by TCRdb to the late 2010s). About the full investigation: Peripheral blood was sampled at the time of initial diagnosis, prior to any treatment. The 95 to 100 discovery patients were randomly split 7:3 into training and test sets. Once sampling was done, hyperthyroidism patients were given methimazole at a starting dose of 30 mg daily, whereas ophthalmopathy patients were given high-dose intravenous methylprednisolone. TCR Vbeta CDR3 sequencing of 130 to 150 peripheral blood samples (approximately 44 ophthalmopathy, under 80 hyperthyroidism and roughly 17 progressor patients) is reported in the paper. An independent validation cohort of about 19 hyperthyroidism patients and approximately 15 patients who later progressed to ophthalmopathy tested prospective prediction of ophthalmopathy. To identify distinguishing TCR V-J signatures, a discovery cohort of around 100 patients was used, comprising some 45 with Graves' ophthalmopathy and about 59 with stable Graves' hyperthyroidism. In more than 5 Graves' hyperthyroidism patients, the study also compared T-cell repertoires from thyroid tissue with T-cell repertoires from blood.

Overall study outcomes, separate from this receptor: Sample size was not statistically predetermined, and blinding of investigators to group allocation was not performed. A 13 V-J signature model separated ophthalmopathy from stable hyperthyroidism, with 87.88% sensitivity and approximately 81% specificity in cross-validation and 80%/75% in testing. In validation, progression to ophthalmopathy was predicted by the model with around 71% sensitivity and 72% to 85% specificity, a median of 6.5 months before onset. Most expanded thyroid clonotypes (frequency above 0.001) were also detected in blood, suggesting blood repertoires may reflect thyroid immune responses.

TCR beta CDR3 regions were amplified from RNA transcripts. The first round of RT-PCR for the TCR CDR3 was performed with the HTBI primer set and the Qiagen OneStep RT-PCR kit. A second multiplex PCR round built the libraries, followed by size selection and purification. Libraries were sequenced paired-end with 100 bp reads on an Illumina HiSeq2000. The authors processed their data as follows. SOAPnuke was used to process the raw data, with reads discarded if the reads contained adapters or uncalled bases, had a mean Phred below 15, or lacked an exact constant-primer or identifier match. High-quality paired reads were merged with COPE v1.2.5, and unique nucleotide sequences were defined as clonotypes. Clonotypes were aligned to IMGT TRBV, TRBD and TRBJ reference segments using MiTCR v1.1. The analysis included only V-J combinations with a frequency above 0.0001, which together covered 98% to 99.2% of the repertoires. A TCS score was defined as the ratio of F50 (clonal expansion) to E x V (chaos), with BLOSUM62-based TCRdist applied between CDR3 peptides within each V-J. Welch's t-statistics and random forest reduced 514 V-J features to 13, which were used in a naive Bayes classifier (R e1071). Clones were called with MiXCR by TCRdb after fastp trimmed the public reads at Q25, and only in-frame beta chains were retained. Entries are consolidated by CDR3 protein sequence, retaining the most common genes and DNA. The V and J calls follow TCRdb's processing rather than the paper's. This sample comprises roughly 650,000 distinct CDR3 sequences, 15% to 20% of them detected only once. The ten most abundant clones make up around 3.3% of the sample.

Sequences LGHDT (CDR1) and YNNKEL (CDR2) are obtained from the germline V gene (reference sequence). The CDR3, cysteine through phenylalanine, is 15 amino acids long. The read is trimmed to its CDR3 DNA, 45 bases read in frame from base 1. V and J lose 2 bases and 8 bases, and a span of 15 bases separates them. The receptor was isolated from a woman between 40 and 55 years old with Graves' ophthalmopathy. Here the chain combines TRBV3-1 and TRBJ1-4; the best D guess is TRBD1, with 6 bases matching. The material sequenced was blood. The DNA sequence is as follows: TGTGCCAGCAGCCAAAGGGGGGCGATGGAAGAAAAACTGTTTTTT. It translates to CASSQRGAMEEKLFF.